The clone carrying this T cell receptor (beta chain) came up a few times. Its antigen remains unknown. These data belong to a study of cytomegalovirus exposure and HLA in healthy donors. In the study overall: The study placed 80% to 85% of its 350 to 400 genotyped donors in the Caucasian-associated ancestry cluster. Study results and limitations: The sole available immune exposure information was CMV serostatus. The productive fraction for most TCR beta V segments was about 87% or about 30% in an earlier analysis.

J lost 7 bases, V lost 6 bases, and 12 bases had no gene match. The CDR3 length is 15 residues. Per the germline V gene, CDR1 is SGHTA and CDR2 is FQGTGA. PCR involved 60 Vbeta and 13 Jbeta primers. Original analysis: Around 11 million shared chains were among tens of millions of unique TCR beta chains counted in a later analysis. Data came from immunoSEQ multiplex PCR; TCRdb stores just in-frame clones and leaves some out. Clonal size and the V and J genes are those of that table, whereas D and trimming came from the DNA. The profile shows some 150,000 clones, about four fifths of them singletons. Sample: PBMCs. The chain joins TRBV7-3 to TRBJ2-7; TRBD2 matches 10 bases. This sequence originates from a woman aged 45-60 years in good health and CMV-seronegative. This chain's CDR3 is CASSLSGGAGKEQYF. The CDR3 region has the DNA TGTGCCAGCAGTTTGAGCGGGGGGGCCGGGAAAGAGCAGTACTTC.